This T cell receptor (beta chain) was sequenced in a study of T cell responses to AZD1222 COVID-19 vaccine. Sequenced by immunoSEQ multiplex PCR; TCRdb stores in-frame clones only, minus some. The sample holds fewer than 120,000 clones; approximately 94% are singletons and the top ten take 2.5% to 3.5%. With 0 bases clipped from V and 0 bases from J, the junction kept 3 bases outside the gene matches. Germline V gives CDR1 SGHRS, CDR2 YFSETQ. This CDR3 region has 16 residues. Whether given at about 4 or about 12 weeks, second doses were pooled. Study-level points and caveats: Vaccine-related CD4 TCRs covered spike, predominating at 160-218 and 743-854.

Worth noting for this clone: Its specificity is not known.

This rearrangement joins TRBV5-1 to TRBJ1-3, with 7 bases fitting TRBD1. The source was peripheral blood, collected 28 days after the second AZD1222 dose. This TCR came from an adult who received the AZD1222 COVID-19 vaccine. The CDR3 DNA sequence: TGCGCCAGCAGCTTGGTAGGGGACAGCTCTGGAAACACCATATATTTT. This encodes CASSLVGDSSGNTIYF.